These 30 T cell receptor beta chains were sequenced from one sample in a study of blood T cell repertoires in COVID-19. Clones were read by immunoSEQ multiplex PCR, and TCRdb kept only the in-frame ones, dropping some. The data show 150,000 to 200,000 clones, around nine tenths seen once. The specimen was peripheral blood. The receptor set was obtained from a man between 45 and 60 years old who had recovered from COVID-19.

This chain joins TRBV6-2 or TRBV6-3 and TRBJ1-2; unclear D gene. V was clipped by 6 bases and J by 2 bases, with 7 bases between them. Germline values: CDR1 MNHEY, CDR2 SVGEGT. The CDR3 has 12 amino acids. This chain's CDR3 is CASSGRNYGYTF. As DNA, the CDR3 is TGTGCCAGCAGCGGGAGGAACTATGGCTACACCTTC.

The chain uses TRBV27 and TRBJ2-3; 10 positions agree with TRBD1. The V gene's germline CDR1 is MNHEY and CDR2 SMNVEV (reference sequence). This CDR3 is built from 15 residues. V was pared by 2 bases and J by 4 bases, with 3 bases of the junction left unmatched. CDR3 in DNA: TGTGCCAGCAGTTTAGGGACAGGGGTTCCAGATACGCAGTATTTT. The encoded protein is CASSLGTGVPDTQYF.

The chain is built from TRBV4-3 and TRBJ1-5, with no clear D. CDR1 and CDR2 from the germline V gene are LGHNA and YSLEER. Deletions cut 0 bases from V and 3 bases from J, with 6 bases between. The CDR3 has 14 residues. The CDR3 DNA reads TGCGCCAGCAGCCAAGATTCCTTCAATCAGCCCCAGCATTTT. Translating gives CASSQDSFNQPQHF.

The V call is TRBV7-2, the J call TRBJ1-5, with 9 bases that match TRBD1. The CDR3 extends over 14 amino acids. The J segment lost 6 bases and the V segment lost 2 bases, leaving 2 bases of the junction unmatched. CDR1 is SGHTA and CDR2 is FQGNSA in the germline V gene. CDR3 nucleotides: TGTGCCAGCAGCTTAACAGGGGGCGGTCAGCCCCAGCATTTT. This encodes CASSLTGGGQPQHF.

This clone has more than one count but fewer than ten. The J gene is TRBJ1-1, the V gene TRBV28; TRBD1 agrees at 12 bases. CDR1 MDHEN and CDR2 SYDVKM come from the germline V gene. Trimming cost V 3 bases and J 5 bases; bases outside gene matches: 7. The CDR3 has 16 amino acids. The CDR3 protein is CASSLGDRGRGTEAFF. The DNA of the CDR3 is TGTGCCAGCAGTTTGGGGGACAGGGGGCGTGGGACTGAAGCTTTCTTT.

In this sample, this clone turned up a few times. The chain employs TRBV4-3 and TRBJ1-2; D uncertain. Trimming removed 0 bases at V and 4 bases at J, with 15 bases between. Germline V gives CDR1 LGHNA, CDR2 YSLEER. The CDR3 loop spans 16 amino acids. The CDR3 nucleotides are TGCGCCAGCAGCCAAGAAATCGAGGATTCCGGCTATGGCTACACCTTC. Residues: CASSQEIEDSGYGYTF.

The chain recombines TRBV11-2 with TRBJ1-1; D gene unclear. The CDR3 sequence is 13 residues long. Germline lookup yields CDR1 SGHAT and CDR2 FQNNGV. V dropped 3 bases and J dropped 1 base, with 6 bases sitting between them. The CDR3 region is CASSFEWNTEAFF. The CDR3 DNA follows: TGTGCCAGCAGCTTTGAGTGGAACACTGAAGCTTTCTTT.

The chain couples TRBV19 to TRBJ2-7; TRBD1 aligns across 11 bases. V was clipped by 5 bases and J by 3 bases; unmatched bases: 3. CDR1 and CDR2 (germline): LNHDA, SQIVND (reference sequence). The CDR3 spans 14 residues. The CDR3 DNA follows: TGTGCCAGTAGTGGGGGACAGGGGGTCTACGAGCAGTACTTC. Translated: CASSGGQGVYEQYF.

This clone was counted once. CDR3 coding DNA: TGTGCCAGCTCAAGGGACAGGGGAAACACTGAAGCTTTCTTT. It specifies CASSRDRGNTEAFF. The genes are TRBV18 and TRBJ1-1; 10 positions agree with TRBD1. The CDR3 is 14 residues long. The J segment lost 2 bases and the V segment lost 5 bases, leaving 2 bases of the junction unmatched. Germline V gene data show CDR1 as KGHSH and CDR2 as LQKENI.

This chain joins TRBV19 and TRBJ1-4, with 9 positions matching TRBD1. The germline gives CDR1 LNHDA, CDR2 SQIVND (reference sequence). The length of the CDR3 is 16 residues. The trim removed 5 bases at V and 3 bases at J, leaving 7 bases unmatched. The CDR3 is CASSPRTGVPNEKLFF. CDR3 coding DNA: TGTGCCAGTAGTCCGCGGACAGGGGTACCTAATGAAAAACTGTTTTTT.

V gene TRBV5-1 combines with J gene TRBJ2-2; D gene uncertain. The CDR3 has 13 residues. The germline V gene encodes CDR1 SGHRS and CDR2 YFSETQ. V gave up 5 bases and J gave up 1 base, with 6 bases separating them. CDR3 sequence reads: CASSSKNTGELFF. CDR3 sequence (DNA): TGCGCCAGCAGTTCTAAGAACACCGGGGAGCTGTTTTTT.

The chain employs TRBV2 and TRBJ2-5; D may be TRBD2 (6 bases). Trimming removed 1 base at V and 2 bases at J, with 11 bases between. This CDR3 has 15 residues. The germline gives CDR1 SNHLY, CDR2 FYNNEI. The CDR3 DNA follows: TGTGCCAGCAGTGAAGATCGGGGAGGTCAAGAGACCCAGTACTTC. It codes for CASSEDRGGQETQYF.

The J gene is TRBJ2-2, the V gene TRBV12-3 or TRBV12-4; TRBD1 aligns across 9 bases. This CDR3 region has 13 residues. V gave up 6 bases and J gave up 7 bases; unmatched junction bases: 3. This chain's CDR3 is CASRGTGSGELFF. The CDR3 region has the DNA TGTGCCAGCAGAGGGACAGGGAGCGGGGAGCTGTTTTTT.

This rearrangement joins TRBV6-1 to TRBJ2-1; 7 positions match TRBD2. J was trimmed by 4 bases and V by 4 bases; bases with no gene match: 10. Looked up from germline, CDR1 is MNHNS and CDR2 is SASEGT. The CDR3 is made up of 16 amino acids. DNA of the CDR3: TGTGCCAGCAGTGCCCTGACCTCTAGCGGATACAATGAGCAGTTCTTC. This translates into CASSALTSSGYNEQFF.

The table lists this clone with a few counts. J is TRBJ1-5 and V is TRBV6-5, with D perhaps TRBD1 (6 bases). In germline, CDR1 is MNHEY, CDR2 SVGAGI. This CDR3 is built from 14 residues. The ends were cut back, 6 bases at V and 1 base at J, with 10 bases in the middle. The DNA of the CDR3 is TGTGCCAGCAGAACAGGGAACAGCAATCAGCCCCAGCATTTT. Translated, it gives CASRTGNSNQPQHF.

The V and J genes are TRBV9 and TRBJ2-1; the match to TRBD2 covers 9 bases. Germline V CDR1 and CDR2: SGDLS, YYNGEE. Germline trimming cut 3 bases from V and 4 bases from J; bases unmatched to any gene: 20. This CDR3 is 20 amino acids long. CDR3 in DNA: TGTGCCAGCAGCGGCCCTATGCTTAGCGGGAGCCCGGGTGGGTACAATGAGCAGTTCTTC. Translating it yields CASSGPMLSGSPGGYNEQFF.

As to this clone: Additional DNA sequences in this sample encode the identical CDR3. The rearrangement links TRBV9 to TRBJ2-6; D gene unclear. The V end was cut by 2 bases, the J end by 0 bases, with 6 bases between. This CDR3 contains 15 residues. The V gene's germline CDR1 is SGDLS and CDR2 YYNGEE. The DNA for the CDR3 is TGTGCCAGCAGCGTGACATCCTCTGGGGCCAACGTCCTGACTTTC. It is translated as CASSVTSSGANVLTF.

The genes are TRBV6-6 and TRBJ2-1, with 10 bases matching TRBD1. With 5 bases clipped from V and 8 bases from J, the junction kept 6 bases outside the gene matches. Germline V CDR1 and CDR2: MNHNY, SVGAGI (reference sequence). This CDR3 is built from 14 residues. CDR3 coding DNA: TGTGCCAGCAGTCGTAGACAGGGGGCCGATGAGCAGTTCTTC. Its translation is CASSRRQGADEQFF.

This chain links TRBV30 with TRBJ2-2; TRBD1 matches 10 bases. The V segment lost 5 bases and the J segment 6 bases; nucleotides outside the gene matches: 6. CDR1 GTSNPN and CDR2 SVGIG come from the germline V gene (reference sequence). The CDR3 sequence is 14 residues long. CDR3 sequence (DNA): TGTGCCTGGGAAGGGACAGGGGTCTCCGGGGAGCTGTTTTTT. It specifies CAWEGTGVSGELFF.

The chain carries TRBV9 and TRBJ1-1, with a tentative D call TRBD1 (5 bases). The CDR3 covers 13 residues. V was cut by 4 bases and J by 0 bases, with 7 bases left in between. Germline CDR1 and CDR2: SGDLS and YYNGEE. The CDR3 DNA is TGTGCCAGCAGCCAGGGTTTGAACACTGAAGCTTTCTTT. As protein: CASSQGLNTEAFF. Full variable domain (rest looked up from reference TRBV9 and TRBJ1-1): DSGVTQTPKHLITATGQRVTLRCSPRSGDLSVYWYQQSLDQGLQFLIQYYNGEERAKGNILERFSAQQFPDLHSELNLSSLELGDSALYFCASSQGLNTEAFFGQGTRLTVV.

The chain uses TRBV10-2 and TRBJ1-1, with no clear D. Deletions cut 3 bases from V and 0 bases from J, with 8 bases between. The CDR3 length is 14 residues. CDR1 and CDR2 (germline): WSHSY, SAAADI. DNA of the CDR3: TGCGCCAGCAGTGACCTATTCCTGAACACTGAAGCTTTCTTT. Its protein product is CASSDLFLNTEAFF.

In this sample, this clone turned up once. The chain recombines TRBV7-6 with TRBJ2-5, with 7 nucleotides matching TRBD1. Trimming at V came to 5 bases and at J to 4 bases, leaving 13 bases not matched to a gene. The CDR3 has 16 amino acids. Germline CDR1 SGHVS, CDR2 FNYEAQ. For the CDR3, the DNA is TGTGCCAGCAGCCCGGCTGGACAGGTTGGGTCAGAGACCCAGTACTTC. Its protein product is CASSPAGQVGSETQYF.

The V gene is TRBV18, the J gene TRBJ1-2, with 7 bases that match TRBD1. Per the germline V gene, CDR1 is KGHSH and CDR2 is LQKENI. V was pared by 5 bases and J by 0 bases, with 3 bases of the junction left unmatched. The CDR3 consists of 14 residues. CDR3 nucleotide sequence: TGTGCCAGCTCATCAGGGGGAGCTAACTATGGCTACACCTTC. This sequence encodes CASSSGGANYGYTF.

This clone has a handful of counts. The gene calls are TRBV4-2 and TRBJ2-3; 10 bases fit TRBD1. CDR1 is LGHNA, CDR2 YNFKEQ, per germline. With V trimmed by 1 base and J by 0 bases, 4 bases remained unmatched. The CDR3 length is 17 residues. The CDR3 DNA sequence: TGTGCCAGCAGCCAAGGGGGGACAGGGGAGAGCACAGATACGCAGTATTTT. Translated: CASSQGGTGESTDTQYF.

This chain links TRBV15 with TRBJ2-1; D gene uncertain. Germline values: CDR1 LNHNV, CDR2 YYDKDF (reference sequence). The CDR3 has 12 residues. Deletions cut 0 bases from V and 12 bases from J, with 9 bases between. The CDR3 spells CATSRDQSVQFF. CDR3 coding DNA: TGTGCCACCAGCAGAGATCAGAGCGTGCAGTTCTTC.

Only a few counts were recorded for this clone. V usage is TRBV7-9 and J usage is TRBJ1-2; D is perhaps TRBD1 (6 bases). The CDR3 has 15 residues. Germline V gene lookup returns CDR1 SEHNR and CDR2 FQNEAQ (reference sequence). V gave up 0 bases and J gave up 4 bases, with 12 bases separating them. Written as DNA, the CDR3 is TGTGCCAGCAGCTTAGCGGGGGGGCATGGCTATGGCTACACCTTC. As protein: CASSLAGGHGYGYTF.

V and J are TRBV7-2 and TRBJ1-1; 9 nucleotides line up with TRBD1. This CDR3 region has 14 residues. The ends lost 5 bases at V and 5 bases at J; junction bases unmatched: 6. Germline values: CDR1 SGHTA, CDR2 FQGNSA. The CDR3 DNA is TGTGCCAGCAGCATACCGACAGGGGGTACTGAAGCTTTCTTT. This gives the protein CASSIPTGGTEAFF.

The genes are TRBV7-2 and TRBJ2-7; 8 bases match TRBD1. Trimming took 1 base from V and 1 from J; bases not matched to a gene: 6. The germline gives CDR1 SGHTA, CDR2 FQGNSA. The CDR3 is 16 amino acids. CDR3 sequence: CASSLGSRTGSYEQYF. CDR3 bases: TGTGCCAGCAGCTTAGGATCGAGGACAGGGTCCTACGAGCAGTACTTC.

The rearrangement links TRBV5-4 to TRBJ2-5; 9 bases fit TRBD1. From germline, CDR1 is SGHNT and CDR2 YYREEE (reference sequence). The CDR3 is made up of 15 amino acids. The J segment lost 4 bases and the V segment lost 2 bases, leaving 6 bases of the junction unmatched. CDR3 DNA: TGTGCCAGCAGCTTATACAGGGGGCAGGGAGAGACCCAGTACTTC. This encodes CASSLYRGQGETQYF.

The V gene is TRBV6-2 or TRBV6-3, the J gene TRBJ2-7; tentatively, D is TRBD2 (6 bases). The V and J ends lost 2 bases and 2 bases respectively, with 13 bases between them. The CDR3 covers 15 residues. The germline V gene encodes CDR1 MNHEY and CDR2 SVGEGT. The CDR3: CASSYGGSGAYEQYF. The CDR3, as DNA: TGTGCCAGCAGTTACGGGGGGTCGGGGGCCTACGAGCAGTACTTC.